Here is one T cell receptor (beta chain) with its context. This sample was taken from a study of blood T cell repertoires in COVID-19. Whole-study context: Some COVID-19 samples were acute and others convalescent; all came from the United States, Italy and Spain. PBMCs, B-cell-depleted T cells, or T cells provided the cDNA or gDNA that made up the material.

In Seattle, patients joined the study during active infection and were tracked longitudinally. This CDR3 has 13 amino acids. The germline gives CDR1 LNHDA, CDR2 SQIVND (reference sequence). V was shortened by 3 bases and J by 6 bases, with 9 bases between the two germline ends. The assay was immunoSEQ multiplex PCR, and TCRdb's table has in-frame clones only and misses some. The table has approximately 230,000 clones, 88% seen once; the top ten hold roughly 6%. Sequenced: peripheral blood. The TCR sequence derives from a woman aged 30 to 39 with COVID-19, enrolled during active disease. This rearrangement joins TRBV19 to TRBJ1-5, with a tentative D call TRBD1 (5 bases). Written as DNA, the CDR3 is TGTGCCAGTAGTATGAACCAGGGTCAGCCCCAGCATTTT. Its translation: CASSMNQGQPQHF. The variable domain in full, completed from reference TRBV19 and TRBJ1-5, reads DGGITQSPKYLFRKEGQNVTLSCEQNLNHDAMYWYRQDPGQGLRLIYYSQIVNDFQKGDIAEGYSVSREKKESFPLTVTSAQKNPTAFYLCASSMNQGQPQHFGDGTRLSIL.